This T cell receptor (beta chain) was recorded in a study of T-cell memory formation after mild COVID-19. Study as a whole: Largely donor-specific TCR clusters were found.

This clonotype was counted between two and nine times. No antigen is known for it. Study conclusions and caveats: Clones contracting over day 15 to 85 were CD4/CD8 balanced, with later expanders leaning CD4+. Pre-infection memory showed some responding clones, and this suggested that cross-reactive memory joined. Among clones peaking at day 37 in the second wave, SARS-CoV-2 specificity remained unconfirmed.

V lost 3 bases and J 5 bases, leaving 8 bases between the germline ends. The CDR3 covers 13 residues. Germline V lookup: CDR1 DFQATT, CDR2 SNEGSKA (reference sequence). TCRdb re-derived calls from the 5' RACE reads in MiXCR, one entry per CDR3 protein. The top ten clones hold roughly 3.6% of a sample with some 260,000 distinct CDR3 sequences, about 15% of them seen once. This chain joins TRBV20-1 and TRBJ1-6; D uncertain. This receptor was taken from a man aged 18 to 35 who had mild COVID-19 (a few samples of this study predate the infection). Cell type and time point are not known. The source material was PBMCs or a T cell subset sorted from them (not recorded which). CDR3 sequence (DNA): TGCAGTGCTAGCCAGCGAGATAATTCACCCCTCCACTTT. It yields the protein CSASQRDNSPLHF.